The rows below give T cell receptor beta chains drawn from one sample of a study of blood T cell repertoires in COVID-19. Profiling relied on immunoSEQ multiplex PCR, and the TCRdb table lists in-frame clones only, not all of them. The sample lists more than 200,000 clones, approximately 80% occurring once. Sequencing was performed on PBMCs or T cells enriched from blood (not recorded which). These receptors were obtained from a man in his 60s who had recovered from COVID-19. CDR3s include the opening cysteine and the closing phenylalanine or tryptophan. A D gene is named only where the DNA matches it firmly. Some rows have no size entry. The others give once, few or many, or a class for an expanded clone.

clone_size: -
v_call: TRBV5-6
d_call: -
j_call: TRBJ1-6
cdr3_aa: CASSLDQGIDSPLHF
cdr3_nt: TGTGCCAGCAGCTTGGATCAGGGAATCGATTCACCCCTCCACTTT

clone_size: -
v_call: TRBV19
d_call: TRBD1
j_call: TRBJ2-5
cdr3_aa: CASLDRQETQYF
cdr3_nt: TGTGCCAGTCTGGACAGGCAAGAGACCCAGTACTTC

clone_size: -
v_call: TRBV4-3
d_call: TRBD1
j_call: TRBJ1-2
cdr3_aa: CASSRDTGQGRYGYTF
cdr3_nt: TGCGCCAGCAGCCGCGATACGGGACAGGGAAGGTATGGCTACACCTTC

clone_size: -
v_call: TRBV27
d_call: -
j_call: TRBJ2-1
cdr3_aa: CASSFMGAEQFF
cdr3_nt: TGTGCCAGCAGTTTCATGGGGGCTGAGCAGTTCTTC

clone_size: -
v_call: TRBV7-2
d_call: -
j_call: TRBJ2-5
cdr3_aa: CASSFLEAQGSETQYF
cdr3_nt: TGTGCCAGCAGCTTTTTAGAGGCGCAGGGATCGGAGACCCAGTACTTC

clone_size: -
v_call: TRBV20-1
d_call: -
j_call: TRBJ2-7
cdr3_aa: CSAARGYEQYF
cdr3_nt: TGCAGTGCTGCCCGGGGGTACGAGCAGTACTTC

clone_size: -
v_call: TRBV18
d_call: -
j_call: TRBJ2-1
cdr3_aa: CASSPRGSEQFF
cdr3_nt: TGTGCCAGCTCACCAAGGGGGTCTGAGCAGTTCTTC

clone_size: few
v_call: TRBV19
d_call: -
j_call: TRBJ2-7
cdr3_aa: CASSIGPGGYEQYF
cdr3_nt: TGTGCCAGTAGTATAGGACCCGGGGGCTACGAGCAGTACTTC

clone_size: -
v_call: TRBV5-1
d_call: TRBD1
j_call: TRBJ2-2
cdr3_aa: CASSLGTGGVTGELFF
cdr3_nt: TGCGCCAGCAGCTTGGGGACAGGGGGAGTCACCGGGGAGCTGTTTTTT

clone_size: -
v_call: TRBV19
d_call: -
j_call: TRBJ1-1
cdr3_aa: CASSMTGLGTEAFF
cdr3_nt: TGTGCCAGTAGTATGACGGGGTTGGGCACTGAAGCTTTCTTT